Listed here is a single T cell receptor beta chain. TCRdb keeps only in-frame clones here, not all; method: immunoSEQ multiplex PCR. Found here are some 130,000 clones, 70% to 80% of them singletons; the top ten hold around 9.9%. CDR1 and CDR2 from the germline V gene are LGHNA and YNFKEQ. This CDR3 is 16 amino acids long. V dropped 0 bases and J dropped 7; count of bases not matched to a gene: 9. The entry originates in a study of blood T cell repertoires in COVID-19. About the research overall: Material from acute and convalescent COVID-19 was sourced from the United States, Italy and Spain. T cells, B-cell-depleted T cells, or PBMCs provided the cDNA or gDNA that served as material.

Sequences were obtained from peripheral blood. The TCR originated in a man between 60 and 70 years old who had recovered from COVID-19. The rearrangement links TRBV4-2 to TRBJ2-4; TRBD2 matches at 7 bases. CDR3: CASSQEYVTSNNIQYF. CDR3 nucleotides: TGTGCCAGCAGCCAAGAATATGTGACTAGCAATAACATTCAGTACTTC.